One and the same sample provided the 30 T cell receptor beta chains below, sequenced in a study of shared clonotypes between healthy human individuals. Naivety among CD8 cells was defined by CD45RO negativity and positive CCR7 selection, thereby excluding terminally differentiated effector memory CD45RA+ cells. Assay: immunoSEQ multiplex PCR; the TCRdb copy retains only in-frame clones and omits some. This table holds about 820,000 clones, 80% to 95% found once. The sequencing sample was made of naive CD8+ T cells sorted from blood. These receptors were taken from a man aged 30 to 39 in good health.

The chain carries TRBV28 and TRBJ2-1, with D perhaps TRBD1 or TRBD2 (6 bases each). V dropped 10 bases and J dropped 0 bases, with 13 bases sitting between them. Germline V gives CDR1 MDHEN, CDR2 SYDVKM. The CDR3 is 14 amino acids. The chain's CDR3 is CATTEGGSYNEQFF. In nucleotides, the CDR3 is TGTGCCACTACCGAGGGGGGCTCCTACAATGAGCAGTTCTTC.

This clone was seen once. This sample includes further DNA sequences coding for the same CDR3. The V gene is TRBV28, the J gene TRBJ2-7; a possible D gene is TRBD2 (5 bases). CDR1 MDHEN and CDR2 SYDVKM come from the germline V gene. The CDR3 is 13 amino acids. V gave up 2 bases and J gave up 5 bases, with 10 bases separating them. The CDR3 bases are TGTGCCAGCAGTTTAATTCGGGGTAACGAGCAGTACTTC. Translating it yields CASSLIRGNEQYF.

This clone was seen just once. This CDR3 is also generated by other DNA sequences in the sample. V usage is TRBV27 and J usage is TRBJ2-7; 8 bases are a match to TRBD1. The CDR3 consists of 14 residues. Germline trimming cut 3 bases from V and 0 bases from J; bases unmatched to any gene: 1. Germline V gene lookup returns CDR1 MNHEY and CDR2 SMNVEV (reference sequence). The CDR3 sequence is CASSLTGDSYEQYF. The CDR3 DNA follows: TGTGCCAGCAGTTTGACAGGGGACTCCTACGAGCAGTACTTC.

This chain connects TRBV5-8 to TRBJ2-4; D perhaps matches TRBD1 (5 bases). With 0 bases removed from V and 0 bases from J, the gap between germline ends came to 10 bases. The CDR3 is made up of 16 amino acids. CDR1 SGHTS and CDR2 YDEGEE come from the germline V gene. CDR3 protein: CASSLAGLLAKNIQYF. The CDR3 bases are TGTGCCAGCAGCTTGGCAGGGCTACTAGCCAAAAACATTCAGTACTTC. Variable domain in full (rest from reference TRBV5-8 and TRBJ2-4): EAGVTQSPTHLIKTRGQQATLRCSPISGHTSVYWYQQALGLGLQFLLWYDEGEERNRGNFPPRFSGRQFPNYSSELNVNALELEDSALYLCASSLAGLLAKNIQYFGAGTRLSVL.

V is TRBV9 and J is TRBJ2-3; tentatively, D is TRBD1 or TRBD2 (5 bases each). CDR1 and CDR2 from the germline V gene are SGDLS and YYNGEE. The V end lost 0 bases, the J end lost 6 bases, and 14 bases lay between the germline ends. CDR3 length: 15 amino acids. The CDR3 reads CASSVVGTFGDTQYF. CDR3 in DNA: TGTGCCAGCAGCGTAGTCGGGACCTTCGGGGATACGCAGTATTTT. The full variable domain, with the rest looked up from reference TRBV9 and TRBJ2-3, is DSGVTQTPKHLITATGQRVTLRCSPRSGDLSVYWYQQSLDQGLQFLIQYYNGEERAKGNILERFSAQQFPDLHSELNLSSLELGDSALYFCASSVVGTFGDTQYFGPGTRLTVL.

This clone was detected only once. The J gene is TRBJ2-2, the V gene TRBV6-6; 8 nucleotides match TRBD2. Germline V gene data show CDR1 as MNHNY and CDR2 as SVGAGI (reference sequence). The ends lost 5 bases at V and 8 bases at J; junction bases unmatched: 13. This CDR3 contains 16 residues. DNA for the CDR3: TGTGCCAGCAGTCAAACCGGGACTAGTGGGACTGGGGAGCTGTTTTTT. Its translation is CASSQTGTSGTGELFF.

This chain uses TRBV11-2 with TRBJ2-6, with 7 bases aligning to TRBD1. Germline V gene data show CDR1 as SGHAT and CDR2 as FQNNGV. The junction had 10 bases not matched to a gene; V was cut back by 5 bases and J by 3 bases. CDR3 length: 17 residues. Written as DNA, the CDR3 is TGTGCCAGCAGCGGACAAGGGGGCATCTATGGGGCCAACGTCCTGACTTTC. The encoded protein is CASSGQGGIYGANVLTF.

This clone came up once. This chain joins TRBV11-1 and TRBJ2-1, with D possibly TRBD2 on 6 matching bases. The V end was cut by 5 bases, the J end by 1 base, with 9 bases between. Germline V gene data show CDR1 as SGHAT and CDR2 as FQDESV (reference sequence). This CDR3 has 14 amino acids. CDR3 in DNA: TGTGCCAGCAGCAAGGGAGGTTCCTACAATGAGCAGTTCTTC. Translation gives CASSKGGSYNEQFF.

The V call is TRBV7-9, the J call TRBJ1-5; D call uncertain. The V end was cut by 2 bases, the J end by 7 bases, with 6 bases between. The CDR3 length is 12 residues. Germline V CDR1 and CDR2: SEHNR, FQNEAQ (reference sequence). This CDR3 reads CASSLFSQPQHF. DNA for the CDR3: TGTGCCAGCAGCTTATTTAGCCAGCCCCAGCATTTT.

The V gene is TRBV6-5, the J gene TRBJ2-1, with 8 bases aligning to TRBD1. Germline CDR1 reads MNHEY; CDR2 reads SVGAGI. V was clipped by 6 bases and J by 7 bases; unmatched bases: 8. The CDR3 totals 14 residues. Here the CDR3 DNA reads TGTGCCAGCAGCACCGACAGGGGAGCAAATGAGCAGTTCTTC. As protein: CASSTDRGANEQFF.

The V call is TRBV10-3, the J call TRBJ2-5; D unclear. CDR1 is ENHRY, CDR2 SYGVKD, per germline. V shed 7 bases and J shed 1 base, with 7 bases lying between them. The CDR3 spans 12 residues. The CDR3 coding sequence is TGTGCCATCAAGGGCAGCCAAGAGACCCAGTACTTC. Amino acids: CAIKGSQETQYF.

The chain is built from TRBV27 and TRBJ2-1, with a tentative D call TRBD2 (6 bases). The germline V gene has CDR1 MNHEY and CDR2 SMNVEV (reference sequence). Trimming stripped 5 bases from V and 2 bases from J, with 13 bases between. There are 15 residues in the CDR3. DNA of the CDR3: TGTGCCAGCAGTCGCGGGACGGAACCCTACAATGAGCAGTTCTTC. This gives the protein CASSRGTEPYNEQFF.

V gene TRBV5-1 combines with J gene TRBJ2-1; 14 bases are shared with TRBD2. CDR3 size: 17 residues. CDR1 is SGHRS and CDR2 is YFSETQ in the germline V gene. J was trimmed by 8 bases and V by 4 bases; bases with no gene match: 11. The CDR3 here is CASSPGLAGEGKDEQFF. As DNA, the CDR3 is TGCGCCAGCAGCCCGGGACTAGCGGGAGAAGGGAAGGATGAGCAGTTCTTC.

With respect to this clone: The identical CDR3 is also encoded by other nucleotide sequences in the sample. V usage is TRBV7-9 and J usage is TRBJ2-7; D is uncertain. From germline, CDR1 is SEHNR and CDR2 FQNEAQ (reference sequence). Trimming removed 3 bases from V and 3 bases from J, with 6 bases in between. This CDR3 region has 12 residues. CDR3 amino acids: CASSFLSYEQYF. In DNA, the CDR3 is TGTGCCAGCAGCTTTTTGAGCTACGAGCAGTACTTC.

The gene calls are TRBV28 and TRBJ2-7; TRBD2 might be the D (6 bases). From germline, CDR1 is MDHEN and CDR2 SYDVKM. V lost 6 bases to trimming and J lost 2 bases, with 20 bases between them. The CDR3 has 16 amino acids. CDR3 coding DNA: TGTGCCAGCAGCCCGCCGGGTAGCGGTTATACCTACGAGCAGTACTTC. As protein: CASSPPGSGYTYEQYF.

This clone was seen only once. The V and J genes are TRBV7-5 and TRBJ2-1; the DNA was not used to check the table's D call, TRBD2. TRBV7-5 is labeled a pseudogene. The CDR3 runs to 15 residues. CDR3: CARSLASGRIHEQFF. The CDR3 nucleotides read TGTGCCAGAAGCTTAGCCAGCGGGAGAATCCATGAGCAGTTCTTC.

V is TRBV9 and J is TRBJ1-2; D remains unclear. The CDR3 has 15 amino acids. V lost 0 bases and J lost 6, with 15 bases in between. Germline V gives CDR1 SGDLS, CDR2 YYNGEE. The CDR3 protein is CASSVGEAQKHGYTF. The CDR3, as DNA: TGTGCCAGCAGCGTAGGAGAGGCACAGAAGCATGGCTACACCTTC.

The rearrangement joins TRBV27 to TRBJ2-2, with 7 bases aligning to TRBD1. The CDR3 length is 16 residues. CDR1 and CDR2 from the germline V gene are MNHEY and SMNVEV (reference sequence). After removal of 0 bases from V and 4 bases from J, the junction contained 5 bases not matched to a gene. CDR3 sequence (DNA): TGTGCCAGCAGTTTATCGTTATGGACAGGCACCGGGGAGCTGTTTTTT. Translating gives CASSLSLWTGTGELFF.

This clone was picked up one time. The CDR3: CASSDSGSSSYNEQFF. The CDR3 DNA is TGTGCCAGCAGTGACTCGGGCTCGAGCTCCTACAATGAGCAGTTCTTC. The chain combines TRBV2 with TRBJ2-1, with D unresolved. The germline gives CDR1 SNHLY, CDR2 FYNNEI. Trimming removed 3 bases from V and 0 bases from J, with 12 bases in between. The CDR3 loop spans 16 amino acids.

This clone was picked up one time. The rearrangement joins TRBV7-9 to TRBJ2-3; D assignment may be TRBD1 or TRBD2 (5 bases each). CDR3 length: 15 residues. The germline CDR1 and CDR2 sequences are SEHNR and FQNEAQ (reference sequence). V lost 5 bases and J lost 6, with 18 bases in between. The CDR3 nucleotides are TGTGCCAGCAGCCCCGACGTCGGCTGGGGGGATACGCAGTATTTT. This gives the protein CASSPDVGWGDTQYF.

J is TRBJ1-2 and V is TRBV29-1; TRBD1 agrees at 7 bases. The CDR3 length is 13 residues. V dropped 7 bases and J dropped 0; count of bases not matched to a gene: 5. The germline V gene has CDR1 SQVTM and CDR2 ANQGSEA. The CDR3 DNA reads as TGCAGCGCCCGGGACAGAGCTAACTATGGCTACACCTTC. Translating it yields CSARDRANYGYTF. The variable domain in full, completed from reference TRBV29-1 and TRBJ1-2, reads SAVISQKPSRDICQRGTSLTIQCQVDSQVTMMFWYRQQPGQSLTLIATANQGSEATYESGFVIDKFPISRPNLTFSTLTVSNMSPEDSSIYLCSARDRANYGYTFGSGTRLTVV.

DNA for the CDR3: TGTGCCAGCAGTCCCATGTCCGCGGGAGTATACGAGCAGTACTTC. Protein: CASSPMSAGVYEQYF. The chain has TRBV27 and TRBJ2-7; 7 bases are shared with TRBD2. This CDR3 contains 15 residues. V lost 5 bases to trimming and J lost 4 bases; unmatched junction nucleotides: 11. Germline CDR1 MNHEY, CDR2 SMNVEV (reference sequence).

This chain uses TRBV4-1 with TRBJ2-1; 15 bases agree with TRBD2. V gave up 3 bases and J gave up 9 bases; unmatched junction bases: 6. CDR3 length equals 16 residues. Looked up from germline, CDR1 is MGHRA and CDR2 is YSYEKL. The CDR3 bases are TGCGCCAGCAGCCATGACGGGACTAGCGGGAGGATTGAGCAGTTCTTC. Translating gives CASSHDGTSGRIEQFF.

The J gene is TRBJ2-7, the V gene TRBV13; D is possibly TRBD2 (5 bases). V was shortened by 3 bases and J by 2 bases, with 8 bases between the two germline ends. Germline CDR1 is PRHDT and CDR2 is FYEKMQ (reference sequence). The CDR3 loop spans 13 amino acids. CDR3 loop: CASSFGETYEQYF. DNA for the CDR3: TGTGCCAGCAGCTTCGGGGAGACCTACGAGCAGTACTTC.

This clone was counted a single time. The chain carries TRBV7-6 and TRBJ2-7, with TRBD1 matching 7 bases. Unmatched junction bases numbered 7, after V lost 0 bases and J lost 5 bases. Per the germline V gene, CDR1 is SGHVS and CDR2 is FNYEAQ. The length of the CDR3 is 15 residues. The CDR3: CASSLAGQAGNEQYF. CDR3 DNA: TGTGCCAGCAGCTTAGCCGGACAGGCAGGTAACGAGCAGTACTTC.

The V and J genes are TRBV5-4 and TRBJ2-1; D possibly corresponds to TRBD2 (5 bases). The CDR3 is 11 residues long. Trimming removed 1 base from V and 13 bases from J, with 9 bases in between. Germline V gene sequence: CDR1 SGHNT, CDR2 YYREEE (reference sequence). The CDR3 loop is CASSLSAEQFF. The CDR3, as DNA: TGTGCCAGCAGCTTGTCAGCGGAACAGTTCTTC.

The gene calls are TRBV29-1 and TRBJ1-3, with D possibly being TRBD1 (6 bases). Germline lookup yields CDR1 SQVTM and CDR2 ANQGSEA. The CDR3 totals 13 residues. Trimming took 4 bases from V and 6 from J, leaving 13 bases between them. The CDR3 bases are TGCAGCGTTGCCCCCAGGGGAACAAACACCATATATTTT. It specifies CSVAPRGTNTIYF. The full variable domain, rest sourced from reference TRBV29-1 and TRBJ1-3, is SAVISQKPSRDICQRGTSLTIQCQVDSQVTMMFWYRQQPGQSLTLIATANQGSEATYESGFVIDKFPISRPNLTFSTLTVSNMSPEDSSIYLCSVAPRGTNTIYFGEGSWLTVV.

The chain combines TRBV19 with TRBJ2-1; a weak D match, TRBD2 (5 bases). This CDR3 has 16 residues. Trimming left V 5 bases short and J 5 bases short, with 19 bases between. Germline V gene data show CDR1 as LNHDA and CDR2 as SQIVND (reference sequence). CDR3 loop: CASSSYWLAEDNEQFF. In DNA, the CDR3 is TGTGCCAGTAGTTCTTATTGGCTAGCTGAGGACAATGAGCAGTTCTTC.

This clone was detected many times. Other DNA sequences from this sample encode an identical CDR3 as well. The chain has TRBV2 and TRBJ2-1, with 14 bases that match TRBD2. Trimming took 6 bases from V and 6 from J; bases not matched to a gene: 7. This CDR3 spans 16 amino acids. Per the germline V gene, CDR1 is SNHLY and CDR2 is FYNNEI. DNA of the CDR3: TGTGCCAGCAGCGCGAAAGGGACTAGCGGGAGCAATGAGCAGTTCTTC. It yields the protein CASSAKGTSGSNEQFF.

The rearrangement links TRBV25-1 to TRBJ2-7, with unresolved D. V was cut by 7 bases and J by 3 bases, with 19 bases left in between. CDR1 and CDR2 (germline): MGHDK, SYGVNS. The CDR3 extends over 15 amino acids. As DNA, the CDR3 is TGTGCCAGCACCAATGACGGTCTCGATCACTACGAGCAGTACTTC. Translation gives CASTNDGLDHYEQYF.